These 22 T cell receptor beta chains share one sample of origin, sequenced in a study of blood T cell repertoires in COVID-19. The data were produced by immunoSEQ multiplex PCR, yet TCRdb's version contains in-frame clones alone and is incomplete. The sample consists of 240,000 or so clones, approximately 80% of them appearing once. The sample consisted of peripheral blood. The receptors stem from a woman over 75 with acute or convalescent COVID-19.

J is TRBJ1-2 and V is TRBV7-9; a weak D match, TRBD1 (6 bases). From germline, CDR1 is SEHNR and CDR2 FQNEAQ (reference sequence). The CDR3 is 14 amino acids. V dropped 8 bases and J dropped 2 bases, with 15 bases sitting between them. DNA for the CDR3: TGTGCCAGCTCCACCGAGGGGGTGAACTATGGCTACACCTTC. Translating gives CASSTEGVNYGYTF.

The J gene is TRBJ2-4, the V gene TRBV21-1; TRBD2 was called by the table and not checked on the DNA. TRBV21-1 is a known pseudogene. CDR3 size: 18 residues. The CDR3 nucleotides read TGTGCCAGCAGCAAAGTTACCACCGGCGGCCTAGCCAAAAACATTCAGTACTTC. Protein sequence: CASSKVTTGGLAKNIQYF.

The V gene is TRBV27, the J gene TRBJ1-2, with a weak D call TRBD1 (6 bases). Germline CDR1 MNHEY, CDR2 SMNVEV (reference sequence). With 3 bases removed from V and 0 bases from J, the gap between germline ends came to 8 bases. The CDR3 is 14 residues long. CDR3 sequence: CASSLTGPNYGYTF. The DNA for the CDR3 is TGTGCCAGCAGTTTGACAGGTCCTAACTATGGCTACACCTTC.

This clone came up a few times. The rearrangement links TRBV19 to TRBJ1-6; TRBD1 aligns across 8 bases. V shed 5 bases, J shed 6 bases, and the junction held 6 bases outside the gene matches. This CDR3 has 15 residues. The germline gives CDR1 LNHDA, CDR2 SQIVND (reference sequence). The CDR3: CASSFGQGGNSPLHF. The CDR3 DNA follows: TGTGCCAGTAGTTTTGGACAGGGCGGTAATTCACCCCTCCACTTT. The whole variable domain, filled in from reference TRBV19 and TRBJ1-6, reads DGGITQSPKYLFRKEGQNVTLSCEQNLNHDAMYWYRQDPGQGLRLIYYSQIVNDFQKGDIAEGYSVSREKKESFPLTVTSAQKNPTAFYLCASSFGQGGNSPLHFGNGTRLTVT.

The CDR3 is CASSQSGLTTDTQYF. The CDR3 DNA follows: TGTGCCAGCAGCCAATCGGGACTCACCACAGATACGCAGTATTTT. This sequence joins TRBV3-1 (or the pseudogene TRBV3-2) and TRBJ2-3; a possible D gene is TRBD2 (6 bases). CDR3 length equals 15 residues. The V and J ends lost 2 bases and 2 bases respectively, with 11 bases between them. Germline V gives CDR1 LGHDT, CDR2 YNNKEL (reference sequence).

The CDR3 protein is CASSLGRWGREDEKLFF. As DNA, the CDR3 is TGTGCCAGCAGCTTAGGGCGGTGGGGCAGGGAAGATGAAAAACTGTTTTTT. V gene TRBV11-2 combines with J gene TRBJ1-4; D is possibly TRBD1 (5 bases). The germline V gene has CDR1 SGHAT and CDR2 FQNNGV. V dropped 1 base and J dropped 6 bases, with 18 bases sitting between them. The CDR3 consists of 17 residues.

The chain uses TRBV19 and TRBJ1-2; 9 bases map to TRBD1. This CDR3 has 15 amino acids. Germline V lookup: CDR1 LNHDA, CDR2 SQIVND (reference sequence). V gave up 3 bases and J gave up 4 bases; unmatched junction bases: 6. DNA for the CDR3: TGTGCCAGTAGTATGCCGGGACAGGGAGGCTATGGCTACACCTTC. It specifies CASSMPGQGGYGYTF.

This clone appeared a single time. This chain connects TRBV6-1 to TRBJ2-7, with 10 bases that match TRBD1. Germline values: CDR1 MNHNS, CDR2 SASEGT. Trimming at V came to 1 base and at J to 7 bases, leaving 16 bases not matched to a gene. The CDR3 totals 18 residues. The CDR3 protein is CASSEDPFRDRGSREQYF. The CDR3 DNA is TGTGCCAGCAGTGAAGACCCCTTTCGGGACAGGGGTTCTCGGGAGCAGTACTTC.

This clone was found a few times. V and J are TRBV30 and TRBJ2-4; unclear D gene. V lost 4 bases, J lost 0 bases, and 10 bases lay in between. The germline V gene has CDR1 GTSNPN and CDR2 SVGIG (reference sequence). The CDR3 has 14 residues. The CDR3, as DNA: TGTGCCTGGACCGACTGGATAGCCAAAAACATTCAGTACTTC. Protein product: CAWTDWIAKNIQYF.

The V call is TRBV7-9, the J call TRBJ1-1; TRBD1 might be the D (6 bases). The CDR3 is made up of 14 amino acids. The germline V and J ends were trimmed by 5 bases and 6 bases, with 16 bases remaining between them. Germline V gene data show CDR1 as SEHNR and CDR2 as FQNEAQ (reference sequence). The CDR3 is CASSTEGGFAEAFF. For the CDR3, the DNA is TGTGCCAGCAGCACCGAGGGGGGGTTCGCTGAAGCTTTCTTT. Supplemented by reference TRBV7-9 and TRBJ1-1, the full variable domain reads DTGVSQNPRHKITKRGQNVTFRCDPISEHNRLYWYRQTLGQGPEFLTYFQNEAQLEKSRLLSDRFSAERPKGSFSTLEIQRTEQGDSAMYLCASSTEGGFAEAFFGQGTRLTVV.

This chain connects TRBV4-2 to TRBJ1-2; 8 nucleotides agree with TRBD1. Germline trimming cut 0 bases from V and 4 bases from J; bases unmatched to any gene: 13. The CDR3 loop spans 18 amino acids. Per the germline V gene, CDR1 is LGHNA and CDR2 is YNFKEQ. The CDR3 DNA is TGTGCCAGCAGCCAAGAGGGGGCAGGGGGCGCGTCGGGCTATGGCTACACCTTC. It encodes CASSQEGAGGASGYGYTF.

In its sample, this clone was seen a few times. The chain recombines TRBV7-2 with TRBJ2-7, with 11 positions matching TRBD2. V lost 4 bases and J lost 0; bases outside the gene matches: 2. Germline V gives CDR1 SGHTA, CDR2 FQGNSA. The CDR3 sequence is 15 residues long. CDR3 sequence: CASSSSGGPSYEQYF. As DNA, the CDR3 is TGTGCCAGCAGCTCTAGCGGGGGGCCCTCCTACGAGCAGTACTTC.

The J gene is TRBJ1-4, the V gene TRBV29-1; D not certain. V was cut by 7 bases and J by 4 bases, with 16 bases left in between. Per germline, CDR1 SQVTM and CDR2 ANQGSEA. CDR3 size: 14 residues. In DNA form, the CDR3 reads TGCAGCGGAGGACTTGGCCCTTATAATGAAAAACTGTTTTTT. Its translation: CSGGLGPYNEKLFF.

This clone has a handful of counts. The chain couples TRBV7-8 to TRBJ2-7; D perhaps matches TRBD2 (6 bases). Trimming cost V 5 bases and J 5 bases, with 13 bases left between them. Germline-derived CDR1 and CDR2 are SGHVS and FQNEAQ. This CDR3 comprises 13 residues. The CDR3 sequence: CASSQSRGNEQYF. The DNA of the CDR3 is TGTGCCAGCAGCCAATCACGGGGGAACGAGCAGTACTTC.

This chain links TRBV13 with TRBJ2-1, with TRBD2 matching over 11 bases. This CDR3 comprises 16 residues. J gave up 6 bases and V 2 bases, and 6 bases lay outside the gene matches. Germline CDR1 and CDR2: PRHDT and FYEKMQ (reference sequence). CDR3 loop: CASSLLGSGGANEQFF. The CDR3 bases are TGTGCCAGCAGCTTATTGGGTAGCGGGGGGGCCAATGAGCAGTTCTTC. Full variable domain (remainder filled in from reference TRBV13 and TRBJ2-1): AAGVIQSPRHLIKEKRETATLKCYPIPRHDTVYWYQQGPGQDPQFLISFYEKMQSDKGSIPDRFSAQQFSDYHSELNMSSLELGDSALYFCASSLLGSGGANEQFFGPGTRLTVL.

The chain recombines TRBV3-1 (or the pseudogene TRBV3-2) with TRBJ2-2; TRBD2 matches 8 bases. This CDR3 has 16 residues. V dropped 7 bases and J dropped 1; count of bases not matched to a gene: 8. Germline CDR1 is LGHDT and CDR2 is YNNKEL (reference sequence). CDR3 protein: CASTLRGGLNTGELFF. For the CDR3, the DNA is TGTGCCAGCACCCTACGGGGGGGTTTGAACACCGGGGAGCTGTTTTTT.

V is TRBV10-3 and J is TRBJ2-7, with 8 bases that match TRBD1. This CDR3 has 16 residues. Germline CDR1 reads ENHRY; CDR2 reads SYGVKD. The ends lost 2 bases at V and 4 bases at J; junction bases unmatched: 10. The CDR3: CAISEGGDRGRYEQYF. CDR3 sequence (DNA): TGTGCCATCAGTGAGGGGGGAGACAGGGGACGTTACGAGCAGTACTTC.

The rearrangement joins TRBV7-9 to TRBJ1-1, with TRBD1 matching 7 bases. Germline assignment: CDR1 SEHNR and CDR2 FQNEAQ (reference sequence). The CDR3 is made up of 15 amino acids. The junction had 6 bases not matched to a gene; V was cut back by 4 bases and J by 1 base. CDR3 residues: CASSYYRGANTEAFF. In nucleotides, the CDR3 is TGTGCCAGCAGCTATTACAGGGGAGCGAACACTGAAGCTTTCTTT.

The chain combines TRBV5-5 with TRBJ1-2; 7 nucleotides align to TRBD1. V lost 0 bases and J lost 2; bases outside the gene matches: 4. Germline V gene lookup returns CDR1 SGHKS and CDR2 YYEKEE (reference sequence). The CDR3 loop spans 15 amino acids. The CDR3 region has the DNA TGTGCCAGCAGCTTGGGAGGGGGCATAAACTATGGCTACACCTTC. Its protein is CASSLGGGINYGYTF.

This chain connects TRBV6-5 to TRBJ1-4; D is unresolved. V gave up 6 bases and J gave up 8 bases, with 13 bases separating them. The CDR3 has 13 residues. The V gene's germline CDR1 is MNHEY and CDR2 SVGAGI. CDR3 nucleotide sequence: TGTGCCAGCAGGACACCCTCCAGGGAAAAACTGTTTTTT. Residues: CASRTPSREKLFF.

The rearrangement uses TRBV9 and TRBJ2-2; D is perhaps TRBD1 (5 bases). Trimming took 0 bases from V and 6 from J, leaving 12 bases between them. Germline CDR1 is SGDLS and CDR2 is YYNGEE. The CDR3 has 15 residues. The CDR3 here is CASSVAGIAAGELFF. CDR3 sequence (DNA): TGTGCCAGCAGCGTAGCAGGGATAGCCGCCGGGGAGCTGTTTTTT.

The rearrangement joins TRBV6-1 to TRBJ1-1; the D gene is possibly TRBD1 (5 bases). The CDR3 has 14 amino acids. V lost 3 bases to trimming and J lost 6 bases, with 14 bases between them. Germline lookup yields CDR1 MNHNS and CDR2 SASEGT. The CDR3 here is CASSDPLRGPEAFF. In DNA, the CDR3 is TGTGCCAGCAGTGACCCCTTAAGGGGCCCTGAAGCTTTCTTT.